A selection of T cell receptor beta chains follows, all from one sample in a study of T cell responses to AZD1222 COVID-19 vaccine. Some clones are missing from TCRdb's copy, which holds only in-frame ones; the method was immunoSEQ multiplex PCR. The data show about 170,000 clones, with about 89% seen just once and 1.5% to 2% held by the top ten. The source material was peripheral blood, sampled on day 0 of AZD1222 vaccination. The receptors originated from an adult in good health. CDR3s include the opening cysteine and the closing phenylalanine or tryptophan. The D gene is left open where the match is weak. Clone sizes are given selectively: once, few, many, or a class where the clone is expanded.

CDR3 protein: CASSCRDSDQPQHF; CDR3 DNA: TGTGCCAGCAGCTGCCGGGACAGTGATCAGCCCCAGCATTTT; clone size: -; J gene: TRBJ1-5; V gene: TRBV11-3; D gene: TRBD1
CDR3 protein: CASSDPPDRGLYTIYF; CDR3 DNA: TGTGCCAGCAGTGACCCTCCGGACAGGGGGTTATACACCATATATTTT; clone size: -; J gene: TRBJ1-3; V gene: TRBV2; D gene: TRBD1
CDR3 protein: CASSLEGSNQPQHF; CDR3 DNA: TGTGCCAGCAGCTTAGAGGGGAGCAATCAGCCCCAGCATTTT; clone size: -; J gene: TRBJ1-5; V gene: TRBV7-9; D gene: -
CDR3 protein: CASSDSTGQNTIYF; CDR3 DNA: TGTGCCAGCAGTGACTCGACAGGCCAAAACACCATATATTTT; clone size: -; J gene: TRBJ1-3; V gene: TRBV6-4; D gene: -
CDR3 protein: CASSQDLSSGTYYNEQFF; CDR3 DNA: TGTGCCAGCAGCCAAGACTTGTCTAGCGGGACTTACTACAATGAGCAGTTCTTC; clone size: -; J gene: TRBJ2-1; V gene: TRBV4-2; D gene: TRBD2
CDR3 protein: CATSVSGIHTGELFF; CDR3 DNA: TGTGCCACCAGTGTGAGCGGGATACACACCGGGGAGCTGTTTTTT; clone size: -; J gene: TRBJ2-2; V gene: TRBV24-1; D gene: TRBD2
CDR3 protein: CASSLAGTDYGYTF; CDR3 DNA: TGTGCCAGCAGCTTAGCGGGGACGGACTATGGCTACACCTTC; clone size: once; J gene: TRBJ1-2; V gene: TRBV11-1; D gene: -
CDR3 protein: CASSQEPGGSTDTQYF; CDR3 DNA: TGTGCCAGCAGCCAAGAACCCGGGGGAAGCACAGATACGCAGTATTTT; clone size: -; J gene: TRBJ2-3; V gene: TRBV4-2; D gene: -
CDR3 protein: CASSRDFRSGTDTQYF; CDR3 DNA: TGTGCCAGCAGCCGGGACTTCAGGTCGGGCACAGATACGCAGTATTTT; clone size: -; J gene: TRBJ2-3; V gene: TRBV5-6; D gene: -
CDR3 protein: CASSPGTSGSIRPEQYF; CDR3 DNA: TGTGCCAGCAGCCCCGGGACTAGCGGGAGCATTCGGCCCGAGCAGTACTTC; clone size: -; J gene: TRBJ2-7; V gene: TRBV9; D gene: TRBD2
CDR3 protein: CASRPGISNTEAFF; CDR3 DNA: TGTGCCAGCAGACCGGGAATATCGAACACTGAAGCTTTCTTT; clone size: -; J gene: TRBJ1-1; V gene: TRBV6-5; D gene: -
CDR3 protein: CASSLAGTDGYTF; CDR3 DNA: TGTGCCAGCAGCTTGGCCGGGACCGACGGCTACACCTTC; clone size: -; J gene: TRBJ1-2; V gene: TRBV7-8; D gene: -
CDR3 protein: CASSLALTSGGYNEQFF; CDR3 DNA: TGTGCCAGCAGCTTAGCCCTCACTAGCGGGGGGTACAATGAGCAGTTCTTC; clone size: -; J gene: TRBJ2-1; V gene: TRBV7-2; D gene: TRBD2
CDR3 protein: CASTTGGNYGYTF; CDR3 DNA: TGTGCCAGTACTACAGGGGGTAACTATGGCTACACCTTC; clone size: -; J gene: TRBJ1-2; V gene: TRBV19; D gene: TRBD1
CDR3 protein: CASSQGNYGYTF; CDR3 DNA: TGTGCCAGCAGTCAGGGTAACTATGGCTACACCTTC; clone size: -; J gene: TRBJ1-2; V gene: TRBV6-5; D gene: -
CDR3 protein: CASSLAGQGSSYEQYF; CDR3 DNA: TGTGCCAGCAGCTTAGCTGGACAGGGAAGCTCCTACGAGCAGTACTTC; clone size: -; J gene: TRBJ2-7; V gene: TRBV7-2; D gene: TRBD1
CDR3 protein: CASSEGTGHPYEQYF; CDR3 DNA: TGTGCCAGCAGTGAAGGGACAGGGCACCCCTACGAGCAGTACTTC; clone size: -; J gene: TRBJ2-7; V gene: TRBV25-1; D gene: TRBD1
CDR3 protein: CAWSVGNSWDGYTF; CDR3 DNA: TGTGCCTGGAGTGTAGGGAACTCCTGGGATGGCTACACCTTC; clone size: -; J gene: TRBJ1-2; V gene: TRBV30; D gene: -
CDR3 protein: CASSGPPGWGGGYTF; CDR3 DNA: TGTGCCAGCAGCGGACCCCCGGGGTGGGGGGGTGGCTACACCTTC; clone size: -; J gene: TRBJ1-2; V gene: TRBV21-1; D gene: -
CDR3 protein: CASSLGAGQGRADTQYF; CDR3 DNA: TGCGCCAGCAGCTTGGGGGCAGGACAGGGGAGGGCGGATACGCAGTATTTT; clone size: few; J gene: TRBJ2-3; V gene: TRBV5-1; D gene: TRBD1
CDR3 protein: CASSYGQGYTEAFF; CDR3 DNA: TGTGCCAGCAGTTACGGACAGGGGTACACTGAAGCTTTCTTT; clone size: -; J gene: TRBJ1-1; V gene: TRBV6-2/TRBV6-3; D gene: TRBD1
CDR3 protein: CASSPWTREQYF; CDR3 DNA: TGTGCCAGCAGCCCCTGGACTAGAGAGCAGTACTTC; clone size: -; J gene: TRBJ2-7; V gene: TRBV7-2; D gene: TRBD2
CDR3 protein: CATSRVSINEQFF; CDR3 DNA: TGTGCCACCAGCAGAGTATCCATCAATGAGCAGTTCTTC; clone size: -; J gene: TRBJ2-1; V gene: TRBV15; D gene: -
CDR3 protein: CAWSVRGGVGTGELFF; CDR3 DNA: TGTGCCTGGAGTGTACGTGGGGGAGTGGGCACCGGGGAGCTGTTTTTT; clone size: -; J gene: TRBJ2-2; V gene: TRBV30; D gene: -
CDR3 protein: CASSQGSEKLFF; CDR3 DNA: TGTGCCAGCAGCCAAGGAAGTGAAAAACTGTTTTTT; clone size: -; J gene: TRBJ1-4; V gene: TRBV4-2; D gene: -
CDR3 protein: CASSPTFFRGTEAFF; CDR3 DNA: TGTGCCAGCAGTCCGACGTTCTTCAGGGGAACTGAAGCTTTCTTT; clone size: -; J gene: TRBJ1-1; V gene: TRBV28; D gene: -
CDR3 protein: CASSLSTSGGGWETQYF; CDR3 DNA: TGTGCCAGCAGTTTATCGACTAGCGGGGGGGGATGGGAGACCCAGTACTTC; clone size: few; J gene: TRBJ2-5; V gene: TRBV28; D gene: TRBD2
CDR3 protein: CASSGGNQPQHF; CDR3 DNA: TGTGCCAGCAGTGGGGGCAATCAGCCCCAGCATTTT; clone size: once; J gene: TRBJ1-5; V gene: TRBV2; D gene: -
CDR3 protein: CASSGDRGLDTEAFF; CDR3 DNA: TGTGCCAGCAGCGGGGACAGGGGTTTGGACACTGAAGCTTTCTTT; clone size: -; J gene: TRBJ1-1; V gene: TRBV7-9; D gene: TRBD1
CDR3 protein: CASSIGAGDRFEQFF; CDR3 DNA: TGTGCCAGTAGTATTGGGGCGGGAGATAGGTTTGAGCAGTTCTTC; clone size: -; J gene: TRBJ2-1; V gene: TRBV19; D gene: TRBD2
CDR3 protein: CASSSGTSGTGGTQYF; CDR3 DNA: TGTGCCAGTAGTAGCGGGACTAGCGGGACGGGGGGGACCCAGTACTTC; clone size: -; J gene: TRBJ2-5; V gene: TRBV19; D gene: TRBD2
CDR3 protein: CASRTGTSSYNEQFF; CDR3 DNA: TGTGCCAGCAGGACCGGGACAAGCTCCTACAATGAGCAGTTCTTC; clone size: -; J gene: TRBJ2-1; V gene: TRBV2; D gene: -
CDR3 protein: CASEDPGQVHGYTF; CDR3 DNA: TGTGCCAGTGAGGACCCGGGACAAGTCCATGGCTACACCTTC; clone size: -; J gene: TRBJ1-2; V gene: TRBV28; D gene: -
CDR3 protein: CASSPTLNNEKLFF; CDR3 DNA: TGTGCCAGCTCACCCACATTGAATAATGAAAAACTGTTTTTT; clone size: -; J gene: TRBJ1-4; V gene: TRBV18; D gene: -
CDR3 protein: CASSFRGNDNSPLHF; CDR3 DNA: TGCGCCAGCAGCTTTCGGGGAAACGATAATTCACCCCTCCACTTT; clone size: -; J gene: TRBJ1-6; V gene: TRBV5-1; D gene: -
CDR3 protein: CASSQVRTGRNNEQFF; CDR3 DNA: TGCGCCAGCAGCCAAGTTCGGACAGGGAGGAACAATGAGCAGTTCTTC; clone size: -; J gene: TRBJ2-1; V gene: TRBV4-1; D gene: TRBD1
CDR3 protein: CASSLRQTGNQPQHF; CDR3 DNA: TGTGCCAGCAGTTTACGGCAAACGGGGAATCAGCCCCAGCATTTT; clone size: -; J gene: TRBJ1-5; V gene: TRBV28; D gene: -
CDR3 protein: CAGSLSGGVNEKLFF; CDR3 DNA: TGTGCCGGCTCACTATCGGGGGGCGTTAATGAAAAACTGTTTTTT; clone size: -; J gene: TRBJ1-4; V gene: TRBV18; D gene: -
CDR3 protein: CASSLERQGNTEAFF; CDR3 DNA: TGTGCCAGCAGCTTAGAAAGACAGGGGAACACTGAAGCTTTCTTT; clone size: -; J gene: TRBJ1-1; V gene: TRBV11-2; D gene: TRBD1